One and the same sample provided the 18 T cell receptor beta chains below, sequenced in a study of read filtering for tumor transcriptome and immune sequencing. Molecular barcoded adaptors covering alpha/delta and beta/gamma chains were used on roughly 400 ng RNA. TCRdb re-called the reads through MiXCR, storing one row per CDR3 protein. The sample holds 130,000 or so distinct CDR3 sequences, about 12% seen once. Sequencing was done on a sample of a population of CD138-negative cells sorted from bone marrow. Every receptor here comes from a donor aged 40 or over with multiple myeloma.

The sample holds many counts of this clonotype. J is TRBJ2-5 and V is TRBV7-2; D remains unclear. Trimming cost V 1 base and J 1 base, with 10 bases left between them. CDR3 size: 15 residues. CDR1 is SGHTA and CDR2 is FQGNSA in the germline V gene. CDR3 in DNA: TGTGCCAGCAGCTTAGTCCCACTATCCCAAGAGACCCAGTACTTC. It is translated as CASSLVPLSQETQYF.

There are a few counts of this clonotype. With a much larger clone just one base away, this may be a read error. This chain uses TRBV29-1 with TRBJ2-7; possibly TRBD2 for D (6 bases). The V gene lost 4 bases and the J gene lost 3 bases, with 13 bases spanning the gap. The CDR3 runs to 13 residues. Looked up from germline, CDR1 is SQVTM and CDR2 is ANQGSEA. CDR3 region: CSVGAGPDYEQYF. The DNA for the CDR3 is TGCAGCGTTGGGGCGGGACCGGACTACGAGCAGTACTTC.

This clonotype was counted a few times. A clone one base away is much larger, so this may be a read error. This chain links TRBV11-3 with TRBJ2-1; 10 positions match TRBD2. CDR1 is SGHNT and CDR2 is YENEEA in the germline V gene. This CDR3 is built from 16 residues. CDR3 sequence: CASSLRTSGTYNAQFF. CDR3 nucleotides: TGTGCCAGCAGCTTACGGACTAGCGGAACCTACAATGCGCAGTTCTTC. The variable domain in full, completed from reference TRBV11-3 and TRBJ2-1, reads EAGVVQSPRYKIIEKKQPVAFWCNPISGHNTLYWYLQNLGQGPELLIRYENEEAVDDSQLPKDRFSAERLKGVDSTLKIQPAELGDSAVYLCASSLRTSGTYNAQFFGPGTRLTVL.

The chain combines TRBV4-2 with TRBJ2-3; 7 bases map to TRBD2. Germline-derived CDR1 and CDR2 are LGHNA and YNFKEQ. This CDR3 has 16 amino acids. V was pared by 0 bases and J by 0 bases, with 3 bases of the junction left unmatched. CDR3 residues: CASSQDRSGSTDTQYF. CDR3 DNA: TGTGCCAGCAGCCAAGATCGTAGCGGGAGCACAGATACGCAGTATTTT.

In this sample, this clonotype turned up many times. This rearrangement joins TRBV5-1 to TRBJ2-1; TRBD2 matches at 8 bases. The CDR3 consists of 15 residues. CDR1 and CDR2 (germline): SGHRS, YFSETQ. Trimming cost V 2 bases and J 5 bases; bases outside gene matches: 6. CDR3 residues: CASSLSGGQNNEQFF. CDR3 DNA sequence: TGCGCCAGCAGCTTATCGGGAGGGCAGAACAATGAGCAGTTCTTC.

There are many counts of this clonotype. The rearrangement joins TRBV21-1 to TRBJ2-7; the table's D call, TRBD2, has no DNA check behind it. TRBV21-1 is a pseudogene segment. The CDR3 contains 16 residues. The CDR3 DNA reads TGTGCCAGCAGCACGCCGACTAGCGGGAGTGGCTACGAGCAGTACTTC. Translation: CASSTPTSGSGYEQYF.

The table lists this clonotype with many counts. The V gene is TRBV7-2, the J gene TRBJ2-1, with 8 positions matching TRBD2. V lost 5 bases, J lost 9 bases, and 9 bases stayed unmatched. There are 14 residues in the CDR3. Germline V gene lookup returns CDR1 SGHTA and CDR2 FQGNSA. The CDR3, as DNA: TGTGCCAGCAGCGCCCTGGGACTAGGGGCTGAGCAGTTCTTC. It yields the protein CASSALGLGAEQFF. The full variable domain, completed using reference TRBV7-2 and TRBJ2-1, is GAGVSQSPSNKVTEKGKDVELRCDPISGHTALYWYRQSLGQGLEFLIYFQGNSAPDKSGLPSDRFSAERTGGSVSTLTIQRTQQEDSAVYLCASSALGLGAEQFFGPGTRLTVL.

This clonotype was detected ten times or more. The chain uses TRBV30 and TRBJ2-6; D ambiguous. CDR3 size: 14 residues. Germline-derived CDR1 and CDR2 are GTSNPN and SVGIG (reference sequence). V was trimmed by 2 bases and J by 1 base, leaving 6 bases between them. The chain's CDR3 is CAWSNPSGANVLTF. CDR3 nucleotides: TGTGCCTGGAGTAACCCTTCTGGGGCCAACGTCCTGACTTTC.

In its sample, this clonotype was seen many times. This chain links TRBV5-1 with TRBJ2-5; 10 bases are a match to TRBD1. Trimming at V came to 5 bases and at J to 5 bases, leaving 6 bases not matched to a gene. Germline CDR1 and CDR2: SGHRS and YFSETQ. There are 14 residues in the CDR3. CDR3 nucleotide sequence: TGCGCCAGCAGATTGACAGGGGGCGCGGAGACCCAGTACTTC. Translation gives CASRLTGGAETQYF. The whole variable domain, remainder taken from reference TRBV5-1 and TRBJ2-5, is KAGVTQTPRYLIKTRGQQVTLSCSPISGHRSVSWYQQTPGQGLQFLFEYFSETQRNKGNFPGRFSGRQFSNSRSEMNVSTLELGDSALYLCASRLTGGAETQYFGPGTRLLVL.

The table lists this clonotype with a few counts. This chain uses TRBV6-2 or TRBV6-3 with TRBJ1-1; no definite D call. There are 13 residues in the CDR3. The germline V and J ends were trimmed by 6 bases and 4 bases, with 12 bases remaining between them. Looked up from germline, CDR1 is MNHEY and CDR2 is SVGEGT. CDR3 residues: CASSHIYGTEAFF. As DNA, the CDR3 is TGTGCCAGCAGCCATATCTATGGCACTGAAGCTTTCTTT.

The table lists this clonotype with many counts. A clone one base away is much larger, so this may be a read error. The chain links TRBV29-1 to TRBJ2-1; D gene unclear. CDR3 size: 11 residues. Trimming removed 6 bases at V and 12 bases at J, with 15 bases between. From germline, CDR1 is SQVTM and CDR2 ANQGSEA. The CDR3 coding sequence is TGCAGCGTGGTTTCCCACGATGGGCAGTTCTTC. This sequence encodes CSVVSHDGQFF.

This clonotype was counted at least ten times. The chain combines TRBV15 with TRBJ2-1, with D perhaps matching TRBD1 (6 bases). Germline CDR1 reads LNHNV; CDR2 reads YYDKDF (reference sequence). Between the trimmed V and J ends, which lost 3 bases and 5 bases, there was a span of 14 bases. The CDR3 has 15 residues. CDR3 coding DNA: TGTGCCACCAGCAGGGGCCGGGACACCAACAATGAGCAGTTCTTC. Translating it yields CATSRGRDTNNEQFF.

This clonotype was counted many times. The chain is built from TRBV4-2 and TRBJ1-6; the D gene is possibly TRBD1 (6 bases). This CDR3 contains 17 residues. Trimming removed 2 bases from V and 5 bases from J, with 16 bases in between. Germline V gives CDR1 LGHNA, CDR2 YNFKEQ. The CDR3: CASSQRGGGVDNSPLHF. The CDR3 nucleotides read TGTGCCAGCAGCCAACGAGGTGGGGGCGTTGATAATTCACCCCTCCACTTT.

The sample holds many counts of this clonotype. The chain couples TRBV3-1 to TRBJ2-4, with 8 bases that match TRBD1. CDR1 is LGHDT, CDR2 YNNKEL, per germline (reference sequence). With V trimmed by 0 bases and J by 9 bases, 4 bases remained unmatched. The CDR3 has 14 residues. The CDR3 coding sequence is TGTGCCAGCAGCCAAGATACAGGGGGAGGCATTCAGTACTTC. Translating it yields CASSQDTGGGIQYF.

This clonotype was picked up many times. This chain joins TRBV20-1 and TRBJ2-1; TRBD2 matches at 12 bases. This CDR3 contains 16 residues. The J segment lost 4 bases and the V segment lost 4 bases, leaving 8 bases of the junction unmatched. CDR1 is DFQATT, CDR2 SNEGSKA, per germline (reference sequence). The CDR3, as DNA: TGCAGTGCTACCCAACTAGCGGGAGGAACATACAATGAGCAGTTCTTC. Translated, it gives CSATQLAGGTYNEQFF.

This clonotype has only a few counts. CDR3 sequence reads: CASSPPTYNEQFF. CDR3 bases: TGTGCCAGCAGCCCCCCAACCTACAATGAGCAGTTCTTC. V usage is TRBV9 and J usage is TRBJ2-1; no clear D. The CDR3 sequence is 13 residues long. V lost 4 bases to trimming and J lost 2 bases, with 7 bases between them. The germline V gene encodes CDR1 SGDLS and CDR2 YYNGEE.

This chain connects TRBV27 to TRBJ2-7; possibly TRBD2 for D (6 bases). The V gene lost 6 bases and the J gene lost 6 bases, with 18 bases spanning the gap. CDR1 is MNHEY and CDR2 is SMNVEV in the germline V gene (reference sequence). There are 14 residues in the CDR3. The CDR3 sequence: CASRGTGRDREQYF. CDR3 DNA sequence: TGTGCCAGCAGAGGTACGGGGCGGGATCGCGAGCAGTACTTC.

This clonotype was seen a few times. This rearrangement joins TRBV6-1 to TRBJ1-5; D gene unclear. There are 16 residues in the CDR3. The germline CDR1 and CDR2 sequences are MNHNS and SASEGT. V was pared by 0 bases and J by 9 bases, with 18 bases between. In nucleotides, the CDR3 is TGTGCCAGCAGTGAAGCCGGTGCTCCAAGAAGTCGGCCCCAGCATTTT. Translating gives CASSEAGAPRSRPQHF.